These T cell receptor beta chains were read from a single sample in a study of prognosis after radiotherapy for stage I lung cancer. Each CDR3 protein is one row after TCRdb ran MiXCR on the multiplex PCR reads. The sample yields 51,000 or so distinct CDR3 sequences, about 32% seen once. Material: PBMCs, obtained before or after stereotactic body radiation therapy (not recorded which). These TCRs come from a donor aged 50 or older with non-small cell lung cancer. Each CDR3 is given with its conserved first and last residue.

CDR3 protein	V gene	J gene
CASSRKGSYNDQFF	TRBV12-3/TRBV12-4	TRBJ2-1
CASLRSPGQGAQGQFF	TRBV18	TRBJ2-1
CASTYCAGDYEQYF	TRBV9	TRBJ2-7
CASKLQGLDTEAFF	TRBV5-1	TRBJ1-1
CAISLAPSGSDTQYF	TRBV5-1	TRBJ2-3
CASSSTAPNTEAFF	TRBV28	TRBJ1-1
CASSAFGVTGELFF	TRBV7-3	TRBJ2-2
CSARDQISGNTIYF	TRBV20-1	TRBJ1-3
CASSTSSYEQYF	TRBV28	TRBJ2-7
CASSLYEDADTQYF	TRBV28	TRBJ2-3
CASSLRDRGILGEQFF	TRBV7-3	TRBJ2-1
CAINHRTGGVVDEQYF	TRBV27	TRBJ2-7
CASSQGGCLAKNTQYF	TRBV3-2	TRBJ2-4
CASSRNTGLGNYGYTF	TRBV7-9	TRBJ1-2
CASSWDPTEVTQYF	TRBV11-2	TRBJ2-5
CASSHQGSIDGYTF	TRBV11-2	TRBJ1-2
CATSGMGQADQPQHF	TRBV24-1	TRBJ1-5
CASSQGAANTGELFF	TRBV7-9	TRBJ2-2